This TCR beta chain was recovered during a study of T-cell reconstitution after alpha-beta-depleted transplantation in children. V was clipped by 4 bases and J by 2 bases, with 19 bases between them. The CDR3 loop spans 16 amino acids. Germline V gene data show CDR1 as SGHRS and CDR2 as YFSETQ. Unique molecular identifiers were incorporated when the TCRbeta library was constructed. One entry per CDR3 protein, called by TCRdb with MiXCR from the PCR reads. The sample holds roughly 170,000 distinct CDR3 sequences, roughly 6.8% seen once. This material consisted of PBMCs from the stem cell graft donor, taken from the stem cell graft. V and J are TRBV5-1 and TRBJ2-7, with a tentative D call TRBD2 (7 bases). This TCR was sampled from a human donor who donated a stem cell graft to a child with Wiskott-Aldrich syndrome. The CDR3 region has the DNA TGCGCCAGCAGCCCTTGGGGGGGAGGACAGCCCTACGAGCAGTACTTC. This sequence encodes CASSPWGGGQPYEQYF.